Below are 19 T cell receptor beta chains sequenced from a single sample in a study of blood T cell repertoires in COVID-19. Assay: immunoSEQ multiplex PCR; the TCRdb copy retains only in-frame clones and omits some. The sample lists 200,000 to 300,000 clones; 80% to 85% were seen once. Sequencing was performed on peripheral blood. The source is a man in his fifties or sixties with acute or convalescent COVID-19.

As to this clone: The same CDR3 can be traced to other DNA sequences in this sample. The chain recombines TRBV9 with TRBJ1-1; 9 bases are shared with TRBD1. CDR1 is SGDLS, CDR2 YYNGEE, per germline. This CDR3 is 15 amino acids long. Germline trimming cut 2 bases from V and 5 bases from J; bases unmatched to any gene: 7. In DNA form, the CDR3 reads TGTGCCAGCAGCGTGTCCGGGACAGGGTTGACTGAAGCTTTCTTT. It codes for CASSVSGTGLTEAFF.

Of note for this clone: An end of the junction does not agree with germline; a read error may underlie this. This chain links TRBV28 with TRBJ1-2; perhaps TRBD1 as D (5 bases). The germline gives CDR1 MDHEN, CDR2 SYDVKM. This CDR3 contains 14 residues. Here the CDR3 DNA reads TGTGCCAGCAGTTACAGGTTCGCCTTCTATAGCTACACCTTC. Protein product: CASSYRFAFYSYTF.

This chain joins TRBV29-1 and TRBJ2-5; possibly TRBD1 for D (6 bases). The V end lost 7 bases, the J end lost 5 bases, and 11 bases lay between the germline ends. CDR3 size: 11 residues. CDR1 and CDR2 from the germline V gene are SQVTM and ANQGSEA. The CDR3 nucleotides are TGCAGCGCGGACAGCGGTGAGACCCAGTACTTC. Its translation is CSADSGETQYF. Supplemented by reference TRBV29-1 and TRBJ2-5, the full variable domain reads SAVISQKPSRDICQRGTSLTIQCQVDSQVTMMFWYRQQPGQSLTLIATANQGSEATYESGFVIDKFPISRPNLTFSTLTVSNMSPEDSSIYLCSADSGETQYFGPGTRLLVL.

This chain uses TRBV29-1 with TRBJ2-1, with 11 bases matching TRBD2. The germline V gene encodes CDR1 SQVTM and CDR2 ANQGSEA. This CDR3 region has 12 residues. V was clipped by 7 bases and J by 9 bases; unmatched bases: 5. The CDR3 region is CSATSGRAEQFF. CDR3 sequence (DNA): TGCAGCGCTACTAGCGGGAGAGCTGAGCAGTTCTTC.

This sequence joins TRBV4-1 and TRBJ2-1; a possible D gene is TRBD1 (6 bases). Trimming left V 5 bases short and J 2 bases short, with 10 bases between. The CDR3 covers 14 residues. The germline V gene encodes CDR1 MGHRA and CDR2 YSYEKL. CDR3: CASSFRDTYNEQFF. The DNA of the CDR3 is TGCGCCAGCAGCTTCCGGGACACCTACAATGAGCAGTTCTTC.

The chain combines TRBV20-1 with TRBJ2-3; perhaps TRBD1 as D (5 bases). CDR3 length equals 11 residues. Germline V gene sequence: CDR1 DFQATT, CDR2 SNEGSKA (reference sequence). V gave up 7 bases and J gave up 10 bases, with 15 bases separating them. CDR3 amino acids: CSVQGSQPQYF. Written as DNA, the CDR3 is TGCAGTGTTCAGGGTAGCCAGCCGCAGTATTTT.

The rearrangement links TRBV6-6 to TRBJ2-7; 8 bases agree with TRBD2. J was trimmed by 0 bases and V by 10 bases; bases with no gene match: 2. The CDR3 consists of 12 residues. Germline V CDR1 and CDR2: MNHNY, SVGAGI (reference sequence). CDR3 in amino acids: CATGRGSYEQYF. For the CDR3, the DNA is TGTGCCACCGGGAGGGGCTCCTACGAGCAGTACTTC.

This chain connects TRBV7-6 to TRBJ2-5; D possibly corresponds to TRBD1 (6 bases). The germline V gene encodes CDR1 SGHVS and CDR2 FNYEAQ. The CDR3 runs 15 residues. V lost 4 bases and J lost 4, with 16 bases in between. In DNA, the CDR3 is TGTGCCAGCAGCTCGAGGACAGCGAACGGAGAGACCCAGTACTTC. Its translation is CASSSRTANGETQYF. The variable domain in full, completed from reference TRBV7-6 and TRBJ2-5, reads GAGVSQSPRYKVTKRGQDVALRCDPISGHVSLYWYRQALGQGPEFLTYFNYEAQQDKSGLPNDRFSAERPEGSISTLTIQRTEQRDSAMYRCASSSRTANGETQYFGPGTRLLVL.

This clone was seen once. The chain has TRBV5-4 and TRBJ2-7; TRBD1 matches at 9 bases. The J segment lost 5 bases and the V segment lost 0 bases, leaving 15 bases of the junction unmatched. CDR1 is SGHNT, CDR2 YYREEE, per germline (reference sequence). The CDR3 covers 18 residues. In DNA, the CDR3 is TGTGCCAGCAGCTTGGATATGGAACAGGGGGCTCGTACAGACGAGCAGTACTTC. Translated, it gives CASSLDMEQGARTDEQYF.

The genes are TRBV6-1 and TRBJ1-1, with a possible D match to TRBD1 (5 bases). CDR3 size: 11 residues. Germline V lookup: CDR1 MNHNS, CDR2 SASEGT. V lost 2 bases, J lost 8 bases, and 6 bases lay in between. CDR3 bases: TGTGCCAGCAGTGAATACAGGGAAGCTTTCTTT. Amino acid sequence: CASSEYREAFF.

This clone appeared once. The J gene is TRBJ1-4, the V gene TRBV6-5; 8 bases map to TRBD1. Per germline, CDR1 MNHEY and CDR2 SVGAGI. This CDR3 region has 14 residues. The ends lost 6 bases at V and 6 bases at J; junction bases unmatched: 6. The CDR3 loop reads CASSTRTGHEKLFF. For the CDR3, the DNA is TGTGCCAGCAGCACCCGGACAGGGCATGAAAAACTGTTTTTT.

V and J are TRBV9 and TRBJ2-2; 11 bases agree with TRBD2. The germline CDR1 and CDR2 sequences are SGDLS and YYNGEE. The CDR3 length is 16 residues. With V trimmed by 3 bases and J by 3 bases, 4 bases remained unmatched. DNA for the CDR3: TGTGCCAGCAGCGCCCGGACTAGCGGGTACACCGGGGAGCTGTTTTTT. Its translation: CASSARTSGYTGELFF.

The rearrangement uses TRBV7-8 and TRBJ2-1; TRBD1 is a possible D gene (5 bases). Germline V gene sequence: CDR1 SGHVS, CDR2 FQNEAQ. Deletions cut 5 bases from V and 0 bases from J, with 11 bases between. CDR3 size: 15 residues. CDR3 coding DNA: TGTGCCAGCAGCGAACAGGAAACCTCCTACAATGAGCAGTTCTTC. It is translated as CASSEQETSYNEQFF. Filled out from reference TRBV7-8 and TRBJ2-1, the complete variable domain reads GAGVSQSPRYKVAKRGQDVALRCDPISGHVSLFWYQQALGQGPEFLTYFQNEAQLDKSGLPSDRFFAERPEGSVSTLKIQRTQQEDSAVYLCASSEQETSYNEQFFGPGTRLTVL.

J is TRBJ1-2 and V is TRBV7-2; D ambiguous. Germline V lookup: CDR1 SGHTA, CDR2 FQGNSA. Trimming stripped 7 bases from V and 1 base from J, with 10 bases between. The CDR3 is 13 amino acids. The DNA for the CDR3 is TGTGCCAGCACCCCGGGAGGTAACTATGGCTACACCTTC. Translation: CASTPGGNYGYTF.

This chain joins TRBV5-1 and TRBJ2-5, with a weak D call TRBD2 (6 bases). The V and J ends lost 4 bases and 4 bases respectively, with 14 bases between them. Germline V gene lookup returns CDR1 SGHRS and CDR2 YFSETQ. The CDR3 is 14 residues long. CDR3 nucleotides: TGCGCCAGCAGCACACCTTTCGGGGGAGAGACCCAGTACTTC. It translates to CASSTPFGGETQYF.

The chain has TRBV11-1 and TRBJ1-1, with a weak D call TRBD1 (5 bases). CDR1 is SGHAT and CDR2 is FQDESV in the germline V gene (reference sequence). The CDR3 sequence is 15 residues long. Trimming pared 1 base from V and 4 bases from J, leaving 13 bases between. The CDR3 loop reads CASSLEAGSSTEAFF. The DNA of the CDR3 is TGTGCCAGCAGCTTAGAAGCAGGGTCGAGCACTGAAGCTTTCTTT.

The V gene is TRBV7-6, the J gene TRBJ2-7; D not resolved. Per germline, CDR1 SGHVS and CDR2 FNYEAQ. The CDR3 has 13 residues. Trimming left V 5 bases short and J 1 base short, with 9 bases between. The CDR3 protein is CASSPTGSYEQYF. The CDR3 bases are TGTGCCAGCAGCCCAACTGGTTCCTACGAGCAGTACTTC.

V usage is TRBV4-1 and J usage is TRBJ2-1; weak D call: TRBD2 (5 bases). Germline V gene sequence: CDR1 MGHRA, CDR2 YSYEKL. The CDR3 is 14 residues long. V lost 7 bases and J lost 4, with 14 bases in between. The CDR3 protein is CASMERRLYNEQFF. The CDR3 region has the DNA TGCGCCAGCATGGAGCGGAGACTGTACAATGAGCAGTTCTTC.

This CDR3 is CASSLRQGGSSNTGELFF. CDR3 in DNA: TGCGCCAGCAGCTTGCGGCAGGGGGGAAGCTCGAACACCGGGGAGCTGTTTTTT. This chain connects TRBV5-1 to TRBJ2-2; tentative D call: TRBD1 (7 bases). Germline CDR1 is SGHRS and CDR2 is YFSETQ. The germline V and J ends were trimmed by 1 base and 0 bases, with 16 bases remaining between them. The CDR3 spans 18 residues. Supplemented by reference TRBV5-1 and TRBJ2-2, the full variable domain reads KAGVTQTPRYLIKTRGQQVTLSCSPISGHRSVSWYQQTPGQGLQFLFEYFSETQRNKGNFPGRFSGRQFSNSRSEMNVSTLELGDSALYLCASSLRQGGSSNTGELFFGEGSRLTVL.